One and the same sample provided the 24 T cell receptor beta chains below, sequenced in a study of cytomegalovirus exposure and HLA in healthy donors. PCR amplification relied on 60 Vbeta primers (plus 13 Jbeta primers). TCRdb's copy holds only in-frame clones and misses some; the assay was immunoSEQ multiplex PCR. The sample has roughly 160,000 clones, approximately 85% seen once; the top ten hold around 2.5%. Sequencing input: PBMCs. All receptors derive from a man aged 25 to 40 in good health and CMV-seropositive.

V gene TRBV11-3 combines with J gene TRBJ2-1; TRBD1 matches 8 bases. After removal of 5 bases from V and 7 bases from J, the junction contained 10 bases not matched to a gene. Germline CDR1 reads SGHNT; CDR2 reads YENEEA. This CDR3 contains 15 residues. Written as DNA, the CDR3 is TGTGCCAGCAGCAAAAGGCAGGGACAGGAAAATGAGCAGTTCTTC. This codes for CASSKRQGQENEQFF.

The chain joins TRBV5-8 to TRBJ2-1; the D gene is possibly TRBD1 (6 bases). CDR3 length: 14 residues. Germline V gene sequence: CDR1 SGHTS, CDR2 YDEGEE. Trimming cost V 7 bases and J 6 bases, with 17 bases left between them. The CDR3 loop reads CASRDRSYVNEQFF. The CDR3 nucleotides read TGTGCCAGCCGAGACAGGTCCTACGTCAATGAGCAGTTCTTC.

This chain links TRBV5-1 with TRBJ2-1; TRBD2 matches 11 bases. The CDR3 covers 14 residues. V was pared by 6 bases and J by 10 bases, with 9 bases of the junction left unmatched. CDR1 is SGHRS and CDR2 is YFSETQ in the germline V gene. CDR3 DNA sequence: TGCGCCAGCACCCCTCTAGCGGGAGGACGGGAGCAGTTCTTC. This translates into CASTPLAGGREQFF. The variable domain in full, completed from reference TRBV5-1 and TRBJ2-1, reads KAGVTQTPRYLIKTRGQQVTLSCSPISGHRSVSWYQQTPGQGLQFLFEYFSETQRNKGNFPGRFSGRQFSNSRSEMNVSTLELGDSALYLCASTPLAGGREQFFGPGTRLTVL.

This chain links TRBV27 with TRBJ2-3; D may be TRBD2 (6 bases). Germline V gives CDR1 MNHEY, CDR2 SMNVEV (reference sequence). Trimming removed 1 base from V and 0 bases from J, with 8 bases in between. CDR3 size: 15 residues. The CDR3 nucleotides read TGTGCCAGCAGTTTATGGGGGGTTAGCACAGATACGCAGTATTTT. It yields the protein CASSLWGVSTDTQYF.

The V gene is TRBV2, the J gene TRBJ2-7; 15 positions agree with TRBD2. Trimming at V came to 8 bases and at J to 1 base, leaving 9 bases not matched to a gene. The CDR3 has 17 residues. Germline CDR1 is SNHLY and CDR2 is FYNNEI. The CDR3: CASCPGLAGGISYEQYV. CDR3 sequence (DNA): TGTGCCAGCTGCCCCGGACTAGCGGGAGGGATTTCCTACGAGCAGTACGTC.

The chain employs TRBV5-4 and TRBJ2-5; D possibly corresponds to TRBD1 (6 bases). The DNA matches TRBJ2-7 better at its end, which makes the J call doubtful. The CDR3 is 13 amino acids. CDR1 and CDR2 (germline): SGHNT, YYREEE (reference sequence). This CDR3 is CASSLDRTYEQYF. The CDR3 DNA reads TGTGCCAGCAGCCTGGACAGAACCTACGAGCAGTACTTC.

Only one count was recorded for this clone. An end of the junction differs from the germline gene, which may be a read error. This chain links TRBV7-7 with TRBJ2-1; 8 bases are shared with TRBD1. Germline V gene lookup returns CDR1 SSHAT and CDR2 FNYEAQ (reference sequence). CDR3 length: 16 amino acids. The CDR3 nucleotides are TGTGCTAGCAGCCCCAGGACAGGGTACCCCTACAATGAGCAGTTCTTC. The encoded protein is CASSPRTGYPYNEQFF. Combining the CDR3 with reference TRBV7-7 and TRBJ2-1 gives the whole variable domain GAGVSQSPRYKVTKRGQDVTLRCDPISSHATLYWYQQALGQGPEFLTYFNYEAQPDKSGLPSDRFSAERPEGSISTLTIQRTEQRDSAMYRCASSPRTGYPYNEQFFGPGTRLTVL.

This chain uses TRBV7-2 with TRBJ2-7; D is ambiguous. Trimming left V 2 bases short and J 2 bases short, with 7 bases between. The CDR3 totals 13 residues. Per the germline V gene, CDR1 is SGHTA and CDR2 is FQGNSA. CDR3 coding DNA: TGTGCCAGCAGCTTACTAGTGGCCTACGAGCAGTACTTC. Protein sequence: CASSLLVAYEQYF. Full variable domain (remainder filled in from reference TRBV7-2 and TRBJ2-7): GAGVSQSPSNKVTEKGKDVELRCDPISGHTALYWYRQSLGQGLEFLIYFQGNSAPDKSGLPSDRFSAERTGGSVSTLTIQRTQQEDSAVYLCASSLLVAYEQYFGPGTRLTVT.

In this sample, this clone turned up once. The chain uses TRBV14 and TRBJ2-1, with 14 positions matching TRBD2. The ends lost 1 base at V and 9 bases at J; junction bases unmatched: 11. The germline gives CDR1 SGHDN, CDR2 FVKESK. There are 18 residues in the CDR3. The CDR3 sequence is CASSQARKGTSGSAEQFF. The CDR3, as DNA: TGTGCCAGCAGCCAAGCCAGAAAAGGGACTAGCGGGAGCGCTGAGCAGTTCTTC.

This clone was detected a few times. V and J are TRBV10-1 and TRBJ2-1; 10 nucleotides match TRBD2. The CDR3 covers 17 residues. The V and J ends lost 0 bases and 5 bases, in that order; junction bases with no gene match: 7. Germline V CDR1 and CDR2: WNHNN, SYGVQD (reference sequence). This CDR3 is CASSESLAGAGDNEQFF. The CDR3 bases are TGCGCCAGCAGTGAGTCCCTAGCGGGAGCTGGCGACAATGAGCAGTTCTTC.

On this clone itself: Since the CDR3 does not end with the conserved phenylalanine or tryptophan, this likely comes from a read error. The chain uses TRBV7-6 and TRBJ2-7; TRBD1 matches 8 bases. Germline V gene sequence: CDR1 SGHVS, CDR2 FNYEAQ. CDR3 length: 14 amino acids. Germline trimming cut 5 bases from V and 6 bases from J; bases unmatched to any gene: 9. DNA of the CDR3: TGTGCCAGCAGCGTGGGACAGGATCATTCCGAGCAGTACGCC. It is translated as CASSVGQDHSEQYA.

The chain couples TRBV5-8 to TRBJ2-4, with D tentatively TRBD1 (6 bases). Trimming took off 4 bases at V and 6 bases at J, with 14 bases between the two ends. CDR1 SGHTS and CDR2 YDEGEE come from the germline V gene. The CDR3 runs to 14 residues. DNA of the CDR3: TGTGCCAGCAGCACCAGGGGTCAGGGAAACATTCAGTACTTC. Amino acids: CASSTRGQGNIQYF.

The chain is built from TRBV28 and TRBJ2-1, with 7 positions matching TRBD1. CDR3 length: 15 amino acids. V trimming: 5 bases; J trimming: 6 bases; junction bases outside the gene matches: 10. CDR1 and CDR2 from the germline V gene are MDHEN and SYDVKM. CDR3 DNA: TGTGCCAGCAGTCCCGACAGGGAGTACCGCAATGAGCAGTTCTTC. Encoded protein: CASSPDREYRNEQFF.

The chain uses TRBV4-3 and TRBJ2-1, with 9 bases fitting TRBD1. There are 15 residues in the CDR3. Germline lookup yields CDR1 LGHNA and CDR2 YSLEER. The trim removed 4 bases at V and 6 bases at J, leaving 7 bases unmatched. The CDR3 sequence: CASSRNRGLVNEQFF. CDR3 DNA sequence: TGCGCCAGCAGCCGTAACAGGGGGCTAGTCAATGAGCAGTTCTTC.

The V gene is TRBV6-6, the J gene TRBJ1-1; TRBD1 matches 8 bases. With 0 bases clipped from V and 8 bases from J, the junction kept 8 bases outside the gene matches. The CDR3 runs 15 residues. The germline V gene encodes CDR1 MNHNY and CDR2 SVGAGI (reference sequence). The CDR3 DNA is TGTGCCAGCAGTTACTCGTGGCCAGGGGGCGCGGAAGCTTTCTTT. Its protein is CASSYSWPGGAEAFF.

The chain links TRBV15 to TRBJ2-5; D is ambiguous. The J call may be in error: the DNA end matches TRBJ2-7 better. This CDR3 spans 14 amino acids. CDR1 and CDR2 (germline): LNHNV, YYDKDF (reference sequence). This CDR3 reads CATSSGPSSYEQYF. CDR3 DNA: TGTGCCACCAGCAGTGGGCCCAGCTCCTACGAGCAGTACTTC.

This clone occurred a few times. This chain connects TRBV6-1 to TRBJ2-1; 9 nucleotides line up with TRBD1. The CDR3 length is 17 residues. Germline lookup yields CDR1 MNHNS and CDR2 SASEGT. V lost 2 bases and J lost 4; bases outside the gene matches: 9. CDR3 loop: CASSESGTGSGYNEQFF. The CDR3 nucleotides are TGTGCCAGCAGTGAATCGGGGACAGGGTCGGGGTACAATGAGCAGTTCTTC.

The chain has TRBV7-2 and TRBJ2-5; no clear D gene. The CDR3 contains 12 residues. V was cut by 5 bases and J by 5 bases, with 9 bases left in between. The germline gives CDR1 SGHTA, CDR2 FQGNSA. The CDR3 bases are TGTGCCAGCAGCAAACTTGCGGAGACCCAGTACTTC. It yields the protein CASSKLAETQYF. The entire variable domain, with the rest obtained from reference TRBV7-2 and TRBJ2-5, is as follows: GAGVSQSPSNKVTEKGKDVELRCDPISGHTALYWYRQSLGQGLEFLIYFQGNSAPDKSGLPSDRFSAERTGGSVSTLTIQRTQQEDSAVYLCASSKLAETQYFGPGTRLLVL.

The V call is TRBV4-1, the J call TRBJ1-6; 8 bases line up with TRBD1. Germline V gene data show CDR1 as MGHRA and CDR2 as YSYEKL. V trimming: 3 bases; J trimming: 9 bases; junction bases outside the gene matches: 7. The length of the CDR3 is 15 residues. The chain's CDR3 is CASSHGQGITSPLHF. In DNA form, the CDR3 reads TGCGCCAGCAGCCATGGACAGGGCATAACTTCACCCCTCCACTTT.

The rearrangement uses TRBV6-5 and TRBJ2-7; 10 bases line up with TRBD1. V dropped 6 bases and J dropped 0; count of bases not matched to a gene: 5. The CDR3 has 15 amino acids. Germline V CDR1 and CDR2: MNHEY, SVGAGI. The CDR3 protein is CASSWDRGHSYEQYF. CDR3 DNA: TGTGCCAGCAGCTGGGACAGGGGCCACTCCTACGAGCAGTACTTC.

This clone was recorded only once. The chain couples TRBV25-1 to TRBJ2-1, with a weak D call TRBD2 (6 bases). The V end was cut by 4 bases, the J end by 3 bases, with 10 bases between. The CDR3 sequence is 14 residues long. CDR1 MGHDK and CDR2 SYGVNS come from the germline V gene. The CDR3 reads CASSAGGVYNEQFF. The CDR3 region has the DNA TGTGCCAGCAGTGCTGGCGGGGTCTACAATGAGCAGTTCTTC.

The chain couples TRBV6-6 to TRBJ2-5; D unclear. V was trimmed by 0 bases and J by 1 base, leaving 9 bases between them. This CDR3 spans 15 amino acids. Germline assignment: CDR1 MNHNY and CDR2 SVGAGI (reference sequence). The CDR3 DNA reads TGTGCCAGCAGTTACTCGACTCCTAGCCAAGAGACCCAGTACTTC. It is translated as CASSYSTPSQETQYF.

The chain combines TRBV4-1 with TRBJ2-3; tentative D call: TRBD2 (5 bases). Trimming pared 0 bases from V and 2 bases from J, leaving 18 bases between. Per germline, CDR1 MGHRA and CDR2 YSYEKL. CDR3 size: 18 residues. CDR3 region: CASSQDPVGLASTDTQYF. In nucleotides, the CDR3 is TGCGCCAGCAGCCAAGACCCGGTAGGGCTAGCTTCCACAGATACGCAGTATTTT.

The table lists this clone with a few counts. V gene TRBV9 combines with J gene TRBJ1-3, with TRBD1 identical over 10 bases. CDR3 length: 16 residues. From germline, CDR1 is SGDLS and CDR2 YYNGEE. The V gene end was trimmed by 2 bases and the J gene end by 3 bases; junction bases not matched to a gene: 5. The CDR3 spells CASSVGTGVYGNTIYF. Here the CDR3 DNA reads TGTGCCAGCAGCGTGGGGACAGGGGTTTATGGAAACACCATATATTTT.